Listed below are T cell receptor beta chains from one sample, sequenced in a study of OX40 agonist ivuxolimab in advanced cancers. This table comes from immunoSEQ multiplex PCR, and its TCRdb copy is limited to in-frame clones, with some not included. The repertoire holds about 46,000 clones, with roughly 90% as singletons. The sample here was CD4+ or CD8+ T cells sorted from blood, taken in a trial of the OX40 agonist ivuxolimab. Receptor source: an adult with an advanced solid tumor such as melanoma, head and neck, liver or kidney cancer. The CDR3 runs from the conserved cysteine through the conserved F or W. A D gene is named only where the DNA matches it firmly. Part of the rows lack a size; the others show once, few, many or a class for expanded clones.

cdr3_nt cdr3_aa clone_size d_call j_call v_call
TGTGCCAGCAGCCTAATACCCGACTATGGCTACACCTTC CASSLIPDYGYTF . . TRBJ1-2 TRBV27
TGCAGCGTCGGAGGGTTTGGAAATGAGCAGTTCTTC CSVGGFGNEQFF . . TRBJ2-1 TRBV29-1
TGTGCCAGCAGTTATTTCGGTAGCGGGAGCCCTGAGCAGTTCTTC CASSYFGSGSPEQFF . TRBD2 TRBJ2-1 TRBV6-5
TGCGCCAGCAGCTTGCTCAGTGAGGCAGATACGCAGTATTTT CASSLLSEADTQYF . . TRBJ2-3 TRBV5-1
TGTGCCAGCAGGGGACAGGGAAGGCTATACACTGAAGCTTTCTTT CASRGQGRLYTEAFF . TRBD1 TRBJ1-1 TRBV6-1
TGTGCCTGGTTTGGGACAGGGGGATTCGGGCTACGAGCGGGGGCTAAAGAGACCCAGTACTTC CAWFGTGGFGLRAGAKETQYF once TRBD1 TRBJ2-5 TRBV30
TGTGCCAGCAGCGTGGGACAGGGGCATCAGGATAAGTACTTC CASSVGQGHQDKYF . TRBD1 TRBJ2-5 TRBV7-3
TGTGCCAGCAGTTTTACCTCTGGGGCCAACGTCCTGACTTTC CASSFTSGANVLTF . . TRBJ2-6 TRBV27
TGCGCCAGCAGCCAAGATTCTGCTTTTGCGGGGGCAAATACCGGGGAGCTGTTTTTT CASSQDSAFAGANTGELFF . . TRBJ2-2 TRBV4-1
TGTGCCACCAGCAGAGACAGGGAAGAGACCCAGTACTTC CATSRDREETQYF . . TRBJ2-5 TRBV15
TGTGCCAGTTCGCACGGAGGGGGCACTGAAGCTTTCTTT CASSHGGGTEAFF . . TRBJ1-1 TRBV9
TGTGCCAGTAGCGCTTCCGGGACTAGCGGGTTTTACGAGCAGTACTTC CASSASGTSGFYEQYF once TRBD2 TRBJ2-7 TRBV19
TGTGCCAGCAGCGTAGCTTCGCCCTATGCAGAGCCTAGGAACACCATATATTTT CASSVASPYAEPRNTIYF . . TRBJ1-3 TRBV9
TGTGCCACCACCGACCGGGGGGACACTGAAGCTTTCTTT CATTDRGDTEAFF . . TRBJ1-1 TRBV15
TGCGCCAGCAGCTTGGGGACAGGGTCCGACGAGCAGTACTTC CASSLGTGSDEQYF . TRBD1 TRBJ2-7 TRBV5-1
TGTGCCAGCACCGAGGGATGGACGGCCAACTACGAGCAGTACTTC CASTEGWTANYEQYF . . TRBJ2-7 TRBV6-1
TGTGCCAGCAGCCCACAGCCGCGGGGTTCGAACGAGCAGTACTTC CASSPQPRGSNEQYF . . TRBJ2-7 TRBV7-8
TGTGCCTGGAGTGTACAGGGGACAGTGGCAGATACGCAGTATTTT CAWSVQGTVADTQYF . TRBD1 TRBJ2-3 TRBV30
TGTGCCAGCAGTGAGACAGCTATGAACACTGAAGCTTTCTTT CASSETAMNTEAFF . . TRBJ1-1 TRBV6-1
TGTGCCAGTAGTATGGCAGCTTACACTGAAGCTTTCTTT CASSMAAYTEAFF . . TRBJ1-1 TRBV19
TGTGCCAGCAGCACGCTAGCGGGAGGGCCCTCCTACGAGCAGTACTTC CASSTLAGGPSYEQYF . TRBD2 TRBJ2-7 TRBV28
TGTGCCAGCAGCTACCAGGGGGATTGGGGCTATGGCTACACCTTC CASSYQGDWGYGYTF . TRBD1 TRBJ1-2 TRBV2
TGTGCCAGCAGCTTATACAGGGTGAACACTGAAGCTTTCTTT CASSLYRVNTEAFF . . TRBJ1-1 TRBV7-2
TGTGCCAGCAGCTTAGCTGGGCGGACAGGGTACAATGAGCAGTTCTTC CASSLAGRTGYNEQFF medium-sized TRBD1 TRBJ2-1 TRBV13
TGTGCCAGCAGCCAAGAGGGTTACACACTCCGCTCCTACAATGAGCAGTTCTTC CASSQEGYTLRSYNEQFF . . TRBJ2-1 TRBV14
TGTGCCAGCAGCTTAGTGGGAAGTGAGCAGTTCTTC CASSLVGSEQFF once . TRBJ2-1 TRBV11-3
TGCAGCGCTCTAGGACAGGGGACTGGAAACACCATATATTTT CSALGQGTGNTIYF . TRBD1 TRBJ1-3 TRBV29-1
TGTGCCAGCAGCCCAAAGGCAGGGGCCACGATCGTGAACACTGAAGCTTTCTTT CASSPKAGATIVNTEAFF . . TRBJ1-1 TRBV5-6
TGTGCCAGCAGTTTAAGGGCAGGGGTTAGCTCCTATAATTCACCCCTCCACTTT CASSLRAGVSSYNSPLHF . . TRBJ1-6 TRBV27
TGTGCCAGCAGCTGGGGCGGACAGGGAGCGAACACCGGGGAGCTGTTTTTT CASSWGGQGANTGELFF . TRBD1 TRBJ2-2 TRBV5-5
TGCGCCAGCAGCTTGGAGTCCTGGGACAGGGGCTCCTACGAGCAGTACTTC CASSLESWDRGSYEQYF once TRBD1 TRBJ2-7 TRBV5-1
TGTGCCAGCAGTTTGGGAAACTTCGGTGAGCAGTTCTTC CASSLGNFGEQFF . . TRBJ2-1 TRBV27
TGTGCCAGCAGCTTGCTAGCGGGAGGCCCCTCCTACGAGCAGTACTTC CASSLLAGGPSYEQYF . TRBD2 TRBJ2-7 TRBV5-6
TGTGCCAGCAGTTACTCGAGTGCGGCTGGGGCTTTCTTT CASSYSSAAGAFF . . TRBJ1-1 TRBV6-6
TGTGCCTGGACTGTAGGGCCTCTGAACACCGGGGAGCTGTTTTTT CAWTVGPLNTGELFF . . TRBJ2-2 TRBV30
TGTGCCTGGAGTTCTCTGGGAACGAGCACTGAAGCTTTCTTT CAWSSLGTSTEAFF . . TRBJ1-1 TRBV30
TGTGCCAGCAGTTTATTAGCCTCGGGTGGAGAGACCCAGTACTTC CASSLLASGGETQYF . . TRBJ2-5 TRBV28
TGTGCCAGCAGTGAAAGTTCGGGAGGGGCAACTAATGAAAAACTGTTTTTT CASSESSGGATNEKLFF . . TRBJ1-4 TRBV25-1